This T cell receptor (beta chain) is from a study of siplizumab effects on memory and regulatory T cells. The germline CDR1 and CDR2 sequences are WNHNN and SYGVQD (reference sequence). V was pared by 3 bases and J by 5 bases, with 1 base of the junction left unmatched. This CDR3 spans 13 amino acids. Around 96,000 TCR templates were measured in each sample. Here immunoSEQ multiplex PCR was the method, and the copy in TCRdb shows in-frame clones only, minus some. The data contain tens of thousands of clones, about 95% of them singletons. This chain connects TRBV10-1 to TRBJ2-1; 7 bases align to TRBD1. This sequence was found in a human donor in good health. The sample taken for sequencing was CD8+ T cells sorted from blood. In DNA form, the CDR3 reads TGCGCCAGCAGTGATGGGACAGACAATGAGCAGTTCTTC. Translation gives CASSDGTDNEQFF.